The 22 T cell receptor beta chains listed next were all sequenced from one sample in a study of human T cells and chemical hapten exposure. Time point given: patch test 2, 6 weeks after DPC sensitization. Stated treatment: therapeutic diphenylcyclopropenone sensitization with weekly scalp DPC. From the RACE reads, TCRdb called clonotypes with MiXCR, one entry per CDR3 protein. The sample lists about 380,000 distinct CDR3 sequences; nearly 6.5% were seen once. This material consisted of whole blood, taken in connection with sensitization to the hapten diphenylcyclopropenone (DPC). These receptors were obtained from a woman aged 18-35 years with alopecia areata. Some clones in this sample may be carry-over from other donors' samples.

The chain couples TRBV25-1 to TRBJ2-2; TRBD1 matches 7 bases. J was trimmed by 6 bases and V by 3 bases; bases with no gene match: 10. Germline V gene data show CDR1 as MGHDK and CDR2 as SYGVNS. The CDR3 loop spans 16 amino acids. The CDR3 region is CASSDGDSFGAGELFF. The DNA of the CDR3 is TGTGCCAGCAGTGACGGGGACAGCTTTGGGGCCGGGGAGCTGTTTTTT. Full variable domain (remainder filled in from reference TRBV25-1 and TRBJ2-2): EADIYQTPRYLVIGTGKKITLECSQTMGHDKMYWYQQDPGMELHLIHYSYGVNSTEKGDLSSESTVSRIRTEHFPLTLESARPSHTSQYLCASSDGDSFGAGELFFGEGSRLTVL.

This clonotype was seen a handful of times. The V and J genes are TRBV6-5 and TRBJ2-2; no clear D. Germline-derived CDR1 and CDR2 are MNHEY and SVGAGI. The CDR3 totals 12 residues. V lost 9 bases, J lost 5 bases, and 10 bases lay in between. In DNA form, the CDR3 reads TGTGCCAGTCGAGGCGTAACCGGGGAGCTGTTTTTT. Translating it yields CASRGVTGELFF.

This clonotype was seen at least ten times. The genes are TRBV29-1 and TRBJ2-1, with 10 bases aligning to TRBD1. In germline, CDR1 is SQVTM, CDR2 ANQGSEA. The J segment lost 9 bases and the V segment lost 6 bases, leaving 11 bases of the junction unmatched. This CDR3 has 14 residues. The CDR3 DNA sequence: TGCAGCGTCGGAGCCGGGACAGGGGATCTTGAGCAGTTCTTC. Amino acids: CSVGAGTGDLEQFF.

This clonotype was counted only a few times. The V call is TRBV6-2 or TRBV6-3, the J call TRBJ1-1; D ambiguous. The germline gives CDR1 MNHEY, CDR2 SVGEGT. V lost 6 bases, J lost 5 bases, and 7 bases lay in between. This CDR3 has 11 residues. The CDR3 DNA reads as TGTGCCAGCAGATTAGGAACTGAAGCTTTCTTT. Translating it yields CASRLGTEAFF.

This clonotype was counted many times. The chain carries TRBV7-2 and TRBJ1-6, with 8 nucleotides matching TRBD1. This CDR3 has 18 amino acids. The germline V gene encodes CDR1 SGHTA and CDR2 FQGNSA. V was clipped by 3 bases and J by 2 bases; unmatched bases: 9. The CDR3 here is CASSFRQGRRTYNSPLHF. In DNA form, the CDR3 reads TGTGCCAGCAGCTTTCGACAGGGGAGGAGAACCTATAATTCACCCCTCCACTTT.

This clonotype was detected a few times. V usage is TRBV18 and J usage is TRBJ2-1; D not certain. Germline loops: CDR1 KGHSH, CDR2 LQKENI. Trimming cost V 2 bases and J 11 bases, with 10 bases left between them. CDR3 length equals 12 residues. The chain's CDR3 is CASSPRARQQFF. DNA for the CDR3: TGTGCCAGCTCACCAAGGGCGAGGCAGCAGTTCTTC.

This clonotype was counted at least ten times. The V and J genes are TRBV12-2 and TRBJ2-3; the tabulated D call, TRBD1, remains unverified against the DNA. TRBV12-2 is deemed a pseudogene. The CDR3 has 16 residues. CDR3 residues: CASRLRRWGETGAQYF. The DNA for the CDR3 is TGTGCAAGTCGCTTACGAAGGTGGGGAGAAACAGGGGCGCAGTATTTT.

This clonotype was seen at least ten times. The chain is built from TRBV27 and TRBJ1-1; 7 bases map to TRBD1. V was pared by 6 bases and J by 8 bases, with 12 bases of the junction left unmatched. The CDR3 contains 14 residues. Germline CDR1 MNHEY, CDR2 SMNVEV (reference sequence). CDR3 loop: CASRPLLDRAEAFF. For the CDR3, the DNA is TGTGCCAGCAGACCCCTCCTTGACAGGGCCGAAGCTTTCTTT.

This rearrangement joins TRBV6-2 or TRBV6-3 to TRBJ2-7; 9 bases match TRBD2. The V gene's germline CDR1 is MNHEY and CDR2 SVGEGT. The length of the CDR3 is 19 residues. V trimming: 6 bases; J trimming: 5 bases; junction bases outside the gene matches: 23. As DNA, the CDR3 is TGTGCCAGCAGCTCACCGGGACTAGCAAGGGGGGGAATATCCGACGAGCAGTACTTC. This encodes CASSSPGLARGGISDEQYF.

In this sample, this clonotype turned up many times. V gene TRBV28 combines with J gene TRBJ2-7, with D unclear. Germline CDR1 is MDHEN and CDR2 is SYDVKM. The CDR3 extends over 11 amino acids. Trimming removed 4 bases from V and 0 bases from J, with 1 base in between. The CDR3 loop reads CASSSSYEQYF. For the CDR3, the DNA is TGTGCCAGCAGTTCCTCCTACGAGCAGTACTTC.

This clonotype was found many times. The rearrangement joins TRBV29-1 to TRBJ1-3; maybe TRBD1 (6 bases). CDR3 length: 14 residues. The germline V gene has CDR1 SQVTM and CDR2 ANQGSEA. V was clipped by 4 bases and J by 3 bases, with 13 bases between them. CDR3 loop: CSVGTGQVGNTIYF. Here the CDR3 DNA reads TGCAGCGTTGGGACGGGACAAGTTGGAAACACCATATATTTT.

The chain employs TRBV5-1 and TRBJ1-1, with 10 nucleotides matching TRBD1. The CDR3 covers 16 residues. With 4 bases clipped from V and 4 bases from J, the junction kept 10 bases outside the gene matches. Germline-derived CDR1 and CDR2 are SGHRS and YFSETQ. The CDR3 reads CASSPRLTGGRTEAFF. The CDR3 bases are TGCGCCAGCAGCCCTCGTTTGACAGGGGGCCGCACTGAAGCTTTCTTT.

V is TRBV4-3 and J is TRBJ2-7, with D possibly TRBD2 on 6 matching bases. Trimming pared 0 bases from V and 5 bases from J, leaving 8 bases between. Germline CDR1 and CDR2: LGHNA and YSLEER. This CDR3 region has 13 residues. CDR3 protein: CASSQDGGNEQYF. CDR3 coding DNA: TGCGCCAGCAGCCAAGACGGCGGGAACGAGCAGTACTTC.

This clonotype was seen only a few times. The CDR3 DNA is TGTGCCAGCAGTTTAAACTGGGAGGGTACCGGGGAGCTGTTTTTT. Translated: CASSLNWEGTGELFF. The chain recombines TRBV12-3 or TRBV12-4 with TRBJ2-2; 7 nucleotides match TRBD2. The CDR3 consists of 15 residues. V shed 2 bases, J shed 5 bases, and the junction held 5 bases outside the gene matches.

This clonotype was seen repeatedly, ten times or more. The chain has TRBV5-1 and TRBJ1-5, with D unresolved. Trimming took 0 bases from V and 3 from J, leaving 10 bases between them. The germline V gene encodes CDR1 SGHRS and CDR2 YFSETQ. CDR3 size: 15 residues. CDR3 residues: CASSLGPGSNQPQHF. In DNA, the CDR3 is TGCGCCAGCAGCTTGGGGCCGGGATCCAATCAGCCCCAGCATTTT.

The chain has TRBV6-1 and TRBJ2-1, with 15 bases identical to TRBD2. The J segment lost 2 bases and the V segment lost 4 bases, leaving 9 bases of the junction unmatched. Per the germline V gene, CDR1 is MNHNS and CDR2 is SASEGT. This CDR3 has 19 amino acids. DNA of the CDR3: TGTGCCAGCAGTGGGCCCAGGACTAGCGGGGGGGCAGCCTACAATGAGCAGTTCTTC. Its translation is CASSGPRTSGGAAYNEQFF.

This clonotype has ten or more counts. This CDR3 reads CSARVQGFSSNQPQHF. The CDR3 nucleotides read TGCAGTGCTAGAGTTCAGGGATTTTCCAGCAATCAGCCCCAGCATTTT. The chain carries TRBV20-1 and TRBJ1-5; perhaps TRBD1 as D (5 bases). CDR1 DFQATT and CDR2 SNEGSKA come from the germline V gene (reference sequence). This CDR3 is 16 amino acids long. V shed 1 base and J shed 1 base, with 14 bases lying between them.

The chain couples TRBV28 to TRBJ2-7; TRBD2 matches at 8 bases. V gave up 5 bases and J gave up 3 bases; unmatched junction bases: 12. This CDR3 has 16 residues. Germline values: CDR1 MDHEN, CDR2 SYDVKM. The DNA for the CDR3 is TGTGCCAGCAGTCCCCCCGGACAGCGGGGGATCTACGAGCAGTACTTC. This sequence encodes CASSPPGQRGIYEQYF. The full variable domain, rest sourced from reference TRBV28 and TRBJ2-7, is DVKVTQSSRYLVKRTGEKVFLECVQDMDHENMFWYRQDPGLGLRLIYFSYDVKMKEKGDIPEGYSVSREKKERFSLILESASTNQTSMYLCASSPPGQRGIYEQYFGPGTRLTVT.

This clonotype was detected a few times. The CDR3 region is CAISESRARNTEAFF. CDR3 nucleotides: TGTGCCATCAGTGAGTCTAGGGCGAGAAACACTGAAGCTTTCTTT. V and J are TRBV10-3 and TRBJ1-1; D unresolved. The CDR3 runs 15 residues. Germline V CDR1 and CDR2: ENHRY, SYGVKD. V lost 0 bases and J lost 2, with 10 bases in between.

The V and J genes are TRBV12-3 or TRBV12-4 and TRBJ2-7; D ambiguous. V was shortened by 3 bases and J by 6 bases, with 9 bases between the two germline ends. CDR3 size: 12 residues. The CDR3 DNA follows: TGTGCCAGCAGTTTGACGGTAGGCGAGCAGTACTTC. Amino acid sequence: CASSLTVGEQYF.

This clonotype was observed at least ten times. The V and J genes are TRBV5-6 and TRBJ2-3, with D uncertain. The CDR3 totals 12 residues. Germline V lookup: CDR1 SGHDT, CDR2 YYEEEE. V lost 4 bases, J lost 2 bases, and 5 bases lay in between. For the CDR3, the DNA is TGTGCCAGCAGCGCCGTCACAGATACGCAGTATTTT. It codes for CASSAVTDTQYF.

The chain recombines TRBV5-1 with TRBJ2-7; TRBD1 agrees at 8 bases. The V and J ends lost 3 bases and 3 bases, in that order; junction bases with no gene match: 5. Germline lookup yields CDR1 SGHRS and CDR2 YFSETQ. CDR3 length equals 14 residues. The CDR3 sequence: CASSSDRVFYEQYF. As DNA, the CDR3 is TGCGCCAGCAGCTCGGACAGGGTATTCTACGAGCAGTACTTC.